This T cell receptor (beta chain) came from a study of cytomegalovirus exposure and HLA in healthy donors. Overall study context: Assignment to the Caucasian-associated ancestry cluster applied to approximately 79% of the approximately 380 genotyped donors. Findings of the study overall: The dataset shows that most TCR sequences were rare, while some public TCRs occurred in many donors. Three chains tied to CMV proved CMV antigen-specific in vitro.

The primer mix had 60 Vbeta and 13 Jbeta primers. The protocol was immunoSEQ multiplex PCR, while the TCRdb copy is restricted to in-frame clones and leaves out a portion. The sample records around 150,000 clones, 75% to 90% being singletons. As concerns this clone: Its target is unknown.

Germline V gene data show CDR1 as SGHAT and CDR2 as FQDESV (reference sequence). CDR3 length: 16 residues. V lost 6 bases and J lost 6, with 23 bases in between. The clonotype comes from a male donor in good health and CMV-seropositive. The sequencing input was PBMCs. The chain links TRBV11-1 to TRBJ1-1, with D perhaps matching TRBD1 (5 bases). The CDR3: CASRKPGGGKGAEAFF. The CDR3 nucleotides are TGTGCCAGCAGAAAACCGGGGGGAGGGAAGGGCGCTGAAGCTTTCTTT.